This record looks at one T cell receptor beta chain sequence and its context. As yet, its antigen is unknown. The sample originates from a study of shared clonotypes between healthy human individuals. Notes on the study in general: Larger estimated richness was generally seen in naive subsets than in memory subsets. About 5% of naive CD4 clonotypes were shared across a few donors.

Sorted-subset replicate PCRs used roughly 210 ng of genomic DNA. This amount corresponded to some 32,000 T cell genomes. Measured with immunoSEQ multiplex PCR; TCRdb has only the in-frame clones, and not every one. The repertoire holds 2 million to 2.5 million clones, approximately 93% seen once, with under 0.45% in the top ten. Per the germline V gene, CDR1 is SGHTA and CDR2 is FQGNSA. V lost 5 bases, J lost 5 bases, and 15 bases stayed unmatched. CDR3 size: 18 residues. The clonotype was recovered from a man aged 18 to 29 in good health. Some clones in this sample may be carry-over from other donors' samples. This sequence joins TRBV7-2 and TRBJ2-7; TRBD2 matches 13 bases. The sample was naive CD4+ T cells from PBMCs. Subset given: CD45RA+ positively selected. The DNA of the CDR3 is TGTGCCAGCAGCCCCGGACTAGCGGGAGCGCCTCCGGTCCACGAGCAGTACTTC. Amino acids: CASSPGLAGAPPVHEQYF.